This T cell receptor (beta chain) was captured by sequencing in a study of blood T cell repertoires in COVID-19. Study-wide background: COVID-19 samples, acute and convalescent, were from the United States, Italy and Spain. In each case, the material was cDNA or gDNA derived from T cells, B-cell-depleted T cells, or PBMCs.

Trimming cost V 7 bases and J 10 bases; bases outside gene matches: 5. The CDR3 spans 12 residues. Looked up from germline, CDR1 is MNHEY and CDR2 is SVGAGI. Original handling: How many nucleated cells were present was estimated from reference gene primer amplification. Only in-frame clones appear in the TCRdb table, and some are missing; sequencing was by immunoSEQ multiplex PCR. The V and J calls and clone size come from that table; D and trimming were worked out from the DNA. The data show 150,000 to 200,000 clones, with approximately 79% seen just once and around 3% held by the top ten. The clonotype originates from a woman of 80 years or more with acute or convalescent COVID-19. The sequencing input was peripheral blood. J is TRBJ2-1 and V is TRBV6-5, with TRBD1 matching 9 bases. The CDR3 loop is CASTRQGGEQFF. CDR3 sequence (DNA): TGTGCCAGCACCAGACAGGGGGGAGAGCAGTTCTTC.